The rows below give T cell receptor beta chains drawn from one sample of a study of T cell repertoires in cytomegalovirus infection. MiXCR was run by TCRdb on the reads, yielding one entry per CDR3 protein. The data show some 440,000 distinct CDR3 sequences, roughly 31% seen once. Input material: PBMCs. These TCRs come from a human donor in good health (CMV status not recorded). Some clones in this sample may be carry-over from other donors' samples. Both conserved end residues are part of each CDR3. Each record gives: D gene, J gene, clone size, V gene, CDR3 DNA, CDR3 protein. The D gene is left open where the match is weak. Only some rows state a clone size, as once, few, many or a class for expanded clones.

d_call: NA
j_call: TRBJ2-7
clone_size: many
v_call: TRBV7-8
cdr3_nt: TGTGCCAGCAGCCGGAGGGATATCCTCTACGAGCAGTACTTC
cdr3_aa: CASSRRDILYEQYF

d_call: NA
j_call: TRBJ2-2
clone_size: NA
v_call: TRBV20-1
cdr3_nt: TGCAGTGCTAGAGATTCCGGAAATGCTTGGTTGAACACCGGGGAGCTGTTTTTT
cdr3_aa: CSARDSGNAWLNTGELFF

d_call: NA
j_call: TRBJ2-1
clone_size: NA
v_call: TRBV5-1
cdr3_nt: TGCGCCAGCAGCCCCAGACAGGTCACCCAACAGTTCTTC
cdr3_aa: CASSPRQVTQQFF

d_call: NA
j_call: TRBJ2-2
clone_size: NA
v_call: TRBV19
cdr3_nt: TGTGCCACCATGGGCCAGAACACCGGGGAGCTGTTTTTT
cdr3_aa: CATMGQNTGELFF

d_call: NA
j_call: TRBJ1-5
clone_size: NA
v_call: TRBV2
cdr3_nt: TGTGCCAGCAGTGAAGCGCTGGGGGGCCGCCAGCTCAGTCAGCCCCAGCATTTT
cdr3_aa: CASSEALGGRQLSQPQHF

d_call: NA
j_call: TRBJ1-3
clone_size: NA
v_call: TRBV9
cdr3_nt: TGTGCCAGCAGCGTAGACCCAGGGACTGGAAACACCATATATTTT
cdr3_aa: CASSVDPGTGNTIYF

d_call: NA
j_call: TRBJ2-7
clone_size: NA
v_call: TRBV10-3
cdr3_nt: TGTGCCATCAGTGAGTTTGGGAACGAGCAGTACTTC
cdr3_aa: CAISEFGNEQYF

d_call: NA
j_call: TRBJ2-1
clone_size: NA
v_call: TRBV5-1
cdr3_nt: TGCGCCAGCAGCTACGACATGAGCTCCTACAATGAGCAGTTCTTC
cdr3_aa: CASSYDMSSYNEQFF

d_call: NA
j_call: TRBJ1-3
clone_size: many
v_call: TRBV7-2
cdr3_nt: TGTGCCAGCAGCCAACCTCGGGGGGCGCTTGGAAACACCATATATTTT
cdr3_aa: CASSQPRGALGNTIYF

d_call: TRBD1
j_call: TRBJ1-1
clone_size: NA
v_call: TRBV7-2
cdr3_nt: TGTGCCAGCAGACAGGGGCCCGCTCTACCTGAAGCTTTCTTT
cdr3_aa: CASRQGPALPEAFF

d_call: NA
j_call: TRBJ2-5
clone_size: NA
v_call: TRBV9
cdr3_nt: TGTGCCAGCAGCGTACTTCAAAGCCAAGAGACCCAGTACTTC
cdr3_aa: CASSVLQSQETQYF

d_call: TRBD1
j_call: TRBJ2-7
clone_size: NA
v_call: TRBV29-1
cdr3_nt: TGCAGCGTCTCGACAGGGTACGAGCAGTACTTC
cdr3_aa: CSVSTGYEQYF

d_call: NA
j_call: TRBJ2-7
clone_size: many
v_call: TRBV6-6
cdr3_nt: TGTGCCAGCAAGGACCTTAGAGCCTACGAGCAGTACTTC
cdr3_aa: CASKDLRAYEQYF

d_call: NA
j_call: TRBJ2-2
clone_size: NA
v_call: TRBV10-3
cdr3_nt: TGTGCCATCCTCCGGGGAGTGAACACCGGGGAGCTGTTTTTT
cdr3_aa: CAILRGVNTGELFF

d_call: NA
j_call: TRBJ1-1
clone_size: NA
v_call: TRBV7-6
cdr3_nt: TGTGCCAGCAGCTTAGCGGGGGTAGGGGAATTGAAGACTGAAGCTTTCTTT
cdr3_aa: CASSLAGVGELKTEAFF

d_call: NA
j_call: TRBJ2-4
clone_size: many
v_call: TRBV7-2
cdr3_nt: TGTGCCAGCAGCTTAGGGGGTAGGGGTTTTATTCTAGCCAAAAACATTCAGTACTTC
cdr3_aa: CASSLGGRGFILAKNIQYF

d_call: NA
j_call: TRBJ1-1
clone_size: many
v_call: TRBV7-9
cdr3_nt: TGTGCCAGCAGCCCCCCGGGGAACACTGAAGCTTTCTTT
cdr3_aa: CASSPPGNTEAFF

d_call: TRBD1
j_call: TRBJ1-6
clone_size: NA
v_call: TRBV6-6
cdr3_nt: TGTGCCAGCAGTTACTCGTTTGGGGACAGGGGGATTTCACCCCTCCACTTT
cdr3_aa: CASSYSFGDRGISPLHF

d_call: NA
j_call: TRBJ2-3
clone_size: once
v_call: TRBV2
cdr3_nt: TGTGCCAGCAGTGATACGTGGTCGGGCACAGATACGCAGTATTTT
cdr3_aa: CASSDTWSGTDTQYF

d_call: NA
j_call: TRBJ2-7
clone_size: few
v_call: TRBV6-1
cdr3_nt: TGTGCCAGCAGCGTAGCGGACATATCCTACGAGCAGTACTTC
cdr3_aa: CASSVADISYEQYF

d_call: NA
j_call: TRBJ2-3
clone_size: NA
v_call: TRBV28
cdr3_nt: TGTGCCAGCAGTTTATTTCAGGGAGACACAGATACGCAGTATTTT
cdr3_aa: CASSLFQGDTDTQYF

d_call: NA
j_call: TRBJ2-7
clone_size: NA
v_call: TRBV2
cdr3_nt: TGTGCCAGCAGTGAAGCCTGGGACTCCGACGTGTACGAGCAGTACTTC
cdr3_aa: CASSEAWDSDVYEQYF

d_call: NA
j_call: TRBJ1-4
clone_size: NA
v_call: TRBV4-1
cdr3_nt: TGCGCCCGCAGCCAGACAGGCGGCGTGAATGAAAAACTGTTTTTT
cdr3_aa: CARSQTGGVNEKLFF

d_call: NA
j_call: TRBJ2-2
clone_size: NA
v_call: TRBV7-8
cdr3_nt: TGTGCCAGCAGCTTAGTGGTTCAAGGTGGGACAAACACCGGGGAGCTGTTTTTT
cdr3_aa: CASSLVVQGGTNTGELFF

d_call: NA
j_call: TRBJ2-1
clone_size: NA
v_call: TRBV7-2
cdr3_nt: TGTTCCAGCAGCTTAAGCACCTACAATGAGCCGTTCTTC
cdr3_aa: CSSSLSTYNEPFF

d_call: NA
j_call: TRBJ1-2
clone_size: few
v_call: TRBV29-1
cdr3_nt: TGCAGCGTTGAGTCCCAGGGAGACTATGGCTACACCTTC
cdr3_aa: CSVESQGDYGYTF

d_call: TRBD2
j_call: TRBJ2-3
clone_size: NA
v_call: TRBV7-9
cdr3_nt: TGTGCCAGCACCTCACCAGGTCAGCGGGGGGGCACAGATACGCAGTATTTT
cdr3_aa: CASTSPGQRGGTDTQYF

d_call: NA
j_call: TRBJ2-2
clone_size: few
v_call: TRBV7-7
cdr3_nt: TGTGCCAGCAGTTCCCTGGGGGGCGGAGTGAACACCGGGGAGCTGTTTTTT
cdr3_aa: CASSSLGGGVNTGELFF

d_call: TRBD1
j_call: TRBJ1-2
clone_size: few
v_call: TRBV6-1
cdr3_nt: TGTGCCAGCACACAGGGGACCTATGGCTACACCTTC
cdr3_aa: CASTQGTYGYTF

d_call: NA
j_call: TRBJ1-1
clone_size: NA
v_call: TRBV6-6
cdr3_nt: TGTGCCAGCTACTCAGAGGTGGGCAGGTTGATCACTGAAGCTTTCTTT
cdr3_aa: CASYSEVGRLITEAFF

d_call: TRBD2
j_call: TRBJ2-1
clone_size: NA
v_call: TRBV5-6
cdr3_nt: TGTGCCAGCAGAGCGAGGACTAGCGGGGGGACCAATCGGTTCTTC
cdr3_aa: CASRARTSGGTNRFF

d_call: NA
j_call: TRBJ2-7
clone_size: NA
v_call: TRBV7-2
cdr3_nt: TGTGCCAGCTCACCTTTAGTACCCGCCTGGCGTGGGACATACGAGCAGTACTTC
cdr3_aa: CASSPLVPAWRGTYEQYF

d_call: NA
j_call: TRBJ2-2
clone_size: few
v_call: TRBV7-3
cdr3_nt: TGTGCCAGCAGCCACAGGGAGAGGGGCACCGGGGAGCTGTTTTTT
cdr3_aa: CASSHRERGTGELFF

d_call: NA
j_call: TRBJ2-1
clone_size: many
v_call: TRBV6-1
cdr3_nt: TGTGCCAGCAGTGAAGGGGGCAGGGCGACGGAGCAGTTCTTC
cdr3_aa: CASSEGGRATEQFF

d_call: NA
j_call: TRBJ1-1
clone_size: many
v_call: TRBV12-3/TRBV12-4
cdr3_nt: TGTGCCAGCAGTTTAGAGGGATGGGGGGCTTTCTTT
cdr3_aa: CASSLEGWGAFF

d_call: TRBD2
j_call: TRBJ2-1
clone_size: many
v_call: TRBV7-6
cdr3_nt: TGTGCCAGCAGCTCGACTAGCGGGGTTCCCTACAATGAGCAGTTCTTC
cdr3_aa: CASSSTSGVPYNEQFF

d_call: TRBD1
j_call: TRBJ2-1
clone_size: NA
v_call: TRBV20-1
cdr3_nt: TGCAGTGCTAGGGGGTGGGGACAGGGACCCGATGAGCAGTTCTTC
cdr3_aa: CSARGWGQGPDEQFF

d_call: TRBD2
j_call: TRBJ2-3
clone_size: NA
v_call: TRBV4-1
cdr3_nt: TGCGCCAGCAGCCAGGGGACTAGCGGGGGGGCTGTAGATACGCAGTATTTT
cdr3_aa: CASSQGTSGGAVDTQYF

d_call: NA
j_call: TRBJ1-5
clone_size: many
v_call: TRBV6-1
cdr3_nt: TGTGCCAGCAGTGAAGACCTGGGCGGCTATAGCAATCAGCCCCAGCATTTT
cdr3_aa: CASSEDLGGYSNQPQHF

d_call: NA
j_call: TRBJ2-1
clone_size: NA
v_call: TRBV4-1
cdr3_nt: TGTGCCAGCAGCCAAGAGGTCTACGATGAGCAGTTCTTC
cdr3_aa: CASSQEVYDEQFF

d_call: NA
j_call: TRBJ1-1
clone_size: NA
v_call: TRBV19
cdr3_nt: TGTGCCAGTATTGACAGCCGCATGAACGCTGAAGCTTTCTTT
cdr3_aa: CASIDSRMNAEAFF